The 27 T cell receptor beta chains listed next were all sequenced from one sample in a study of beta chain features in type 1 diabetes. Isolated RNA was reverse transcribed in full, so expressed TCRB transcripts were sequenced. Using immunoSEQ multiplex PCR, the repertoire was profiled, and TCRdb retains in-frame clones only, with some absent. The sample yields fewer than 900,000 clones, roughly a sixth seen once. The sample consisted of naive CD4+ T cells from blood. The receptor source for this set is a woman in her late teens or twenties in good health.

The V call is TRBV15, the J call TRBJ2-4; 7 nucleotides match TRBD2. V was pared by 3 bases and J by 5 bases, with 7 bases of the junction left unmatched. Germline V lookup: CDR1 LNHNV, CDR2 YYDKDF (reference sequence). The CDR3 sequence is 15 residues long. CDR3 DNA: TGTGCCACCAGCAGGGCGGGAGAGGGTCAAAACATTCAGTACTTC. This codes for CATSRAGEGQNIQYF.

The chain recombines TRBV5-6 with TRBJ2-1; 9 nucleotides agree with TRBD1. Trimming took 4 bases from V and 4 from J; bases not matched to a gene: 9. This CDR3 has 16 amino acids. CDR1 and CDR2 (germline): SGHDT, YYEEEE. CDR3 loop: CASSREQGAYYNEQFF. The CDR3 bases are TGTGCCAGCAGCCGGGAACAGGGGGCCTATTACAATGAGCAGTTCTTC. Using reference TRBV5-6 and TRBJ2-1 for the parts outside the CDR3, the full variable domain is DAGVTQSPTHLIKTRGQQVTLRCSPKSGHDTVSWYQQALGQGPQFIFQYYEEEERQRGNFPDRFSGHQFPNYSSELNVNALLLGDSALYLCASSREQGAYYNEQFFGPGTRLTVL.

The chain joins TRBV11-2 to TRBJ1-1; D not resolved. Trimming stripped 3 bases from V and 3 bases from J, with 11 bases between. CDR1 is SGHAT and CDR2 is FQNNGV in the germline V gene. The CDR3 covers 14 residues. This chain's CDR3 is CASSFIGGDTEAFF. The CDR3 DNA reads TGTGCCAGCAGCTTCATAGGTGGGGACACTGAAGCTTTCTTT.

This clone was found a few times. The chain links TRBV6-6 to TRBJ2-3, with TRBD1 identical over 8 bases. The CDR3 is 16 residues long. Germline V CDR1 and CDR2: MNHNY, SVGAGI (reference sequence). The ends lost 6 bases at V and 1 base at J; junction bases unmatched: 9. CDR3 in amino acids: CASSDRGERGTDTQYF. The CDR3, as DNA: TGTGCCAGCAGCGACAGGGGCGAGAGGGGCACAGATACGCAGTATTTT.

The chain couples TRBV6-5 to TRBJ1-5; possibly TRBD1 for D (5 bases). Germline-derived CDR1 and CDR2 are MNHEY and SVGAGI. The V and J ends lost 2 bases and 3 bases respectively, with 14 bases between them. The CDR3 loop spans 16 amino acids. This CDR3 is CASSYLQGTANQPQHF. The CDR3 nucleotides are TGTGCCAGCAGTTACCTTCAGGGAACGGCCAATCAGCCCCAGCATTTT.

This clone has just a few counts. The chain carries TRBV7-6 and TRBJ2-7; D tentatively fits TRBD1 or TRBD2 (5 bases each). CDR3 size: 16 residues. Germline values: CDR1 SGHVS, CDR2 FNYEAQ. V was pared by 5 bases and J by 2 bases, with 19 bases between. DNA for the CDR3: TGTGCCAGCAGCCCCAACCCGGGGCAGTTCCCCTACGAGCAGTACTTC. Protein sequence: CASSPNPGQFPYEQYF.

There are a few counts of this clone. This specimen includes other DNA sequences encoding the same CDR3. The chain carries TRBV7-9 and TRBJ2-7; D remains unclear. This CDR3 comprises 12 residues. The germline V and J ends were trimmed by 3 bases and 4 bases, with 7 bases remaining between them. Looked up from germline, CDR1 is SEHNR and CDR2 is FQNEAQ (reference sequence). CDR3 amino acids: CASSFSSYEQYF. DNA of the CDR3: TGTGCCAGCAGCTTCTCTAGTTACGAGCAGTACTTC.

In this sample, this clone turned up a few times. The chain joins TRBV5-4 to TRBJ1-1, with D uncertain. The V and J ends lost 0 bases and 10 bases respectively, with 10 bases between them. The CDR3 runs to 12 residues. The V gene's germline CDR1 is SGHNT and CDR2 YYREEE (reference sequence). CDR3 loop: CASSLDRVVAFF. The DNA for the CDR3 is TGTGCCAGCAGCTTGGATCGGGTTGTAGCTTTCTTT. Together with reference TRBV5-4 and TRBJ1-1, the CDR3 gives the full variable domain: ETGVTQSPTHLIKTRGQQVTLRCSSQSGHNTVSWYQQALGQGPQFIFQYYREEENGRGNFPPRFSGLQFPNYSSELNVNALELDDSALYLCASSLDRVVAFFGQGTRLTVV.

The sample holds a few counts of this clone. This sample also contains other DNA sequences that code for the same CDR3. The V gene is TRBV5-1, the J gene TRBJ1-1; 7 nucleotides line up with TRBD1. From germline, CDR1 is SGHRS and CDR2 YFSETQ. The CDR3 totals 14 residues. Losses at the gene ends were 0 bases for V and 4 bases for J; bases not matched to a gene: 3. CDR3 coding DNA: TGCGCCAGCAGCTTGGAGTCAGGGGGCACTGAAGCTTTCTTT. Protein sequence: CASSLESGGTEAFF.

The chain is built from TRBV5-6 and TRBJ1-5, with 9 bases aligning to TRBD1. There are 15 residues in the CDR3. CDR1 and CDR2 from the germline V gene are SGHDT and YYEEEE. J was trimmed by 9 bases and V by 3 bases; bases with no gene match: 10. CDR3 region: CASSWGRTGERPQHF. DNA for the CDR3: TGTGCCAGCAGCTGGGGGCGGACAGGGGAACGGCCCCAGCATTTT. Filled out from reference TRBV5-6 and TRBJ1-5, the complete variable domain reads DAGVTQSPTHLIKTRGQQVTLRCSPKSGHDTVSWYQQALGQGPQFIFQYYEEEERQRGNFPDRFSGHQFPNYSSELNVNALLLGDSALYLCASSWGRTGERPQHFGDGTRLSIL.

The chain links TRBV15 to TRBJ2-5; 16 positions agree with TRBD2. CDR1 and CDR2 (germline): LNHNV, YYDKDF (reference sequence). The V and J ends lost 3 bases and 5 bases, in that order; junction bases with no gene match: 12. The CDR3 extends over 19 amino acids. CDR3 region: CATSSPGLAGGQKRETQYF. CDR3 nucleotide sequence: TGTGCCACCAGCAGCCCGGGACTAGCGGGAGGGCAGAAGAGGGAGACCCAGTACTTC.

V usage is TRBV5-4 and J usage is TRBJ2-1, with D perhaps matching TRBD1 (6 bases). The CDR3 runs to 14 residues. Trimming stripped 4 bases from V and 5 bases from J, with 13 bases between. CDR1 and CDR2 from the germline V gene are SGHNT and YYREEE (reference sequence). CDR3 nucleotide sequence: TGTGCCAGCAGCCGCCCGACAGGAGACAATGAGCAGTTCTTC. The encoded protein is CASSRPTGDNEQFF.

The J gene is TRBJ2-7, the V gene TRBV27, with TRBD1 as a possible D gene (6 bases). CDR1 is MNHEY, CDR2 SMNVEV, per germline (reference sequence). The CDR3 contains 15 residues. V was clipped by 0 bases and J by 2 bases, with 11 bases between them. The CDR3 DNA sequence: TGTGCCAGCAGTTTATCCCAGGGGTCTACCTACGAGCAGTACTTC. This translates into CASSLSQGSTYEQYF.

Points on this clone: The sample contains more than one DNA sequence encoding this CDR3. The chain is built from TRBV10-3 and TRBJ2-1; D is uncertain. CDR3 size: 11 residues. The V gene's germline CDR1 is ENHRY and CDR2 SYGVKD. The V gene lost 10 bases and the J gene lost 6 bases, with 10 bases spanning the gap. The DNA for the CDR3 is TGTGCCACCTCTGGCGGCAATGAGCAGTTCTTC. This translates into CATSGGNEQFF.

This chain connects TRBV7-2 to TRBJ1-4; D remains unclear. Per germline, CDR1 SGHTA and CDR2 FQGNSA. V was cut by 4 bases and J by 7 bases, with 7 bases left in between. CDR3 length: 12 residues. CDR3 loop: CASSSPREKLFF. CDR3 coding DNA: TGTGCCAGCAGCTCCCCTCGTGAAAAACTGTTTTTT.

This clone has a handful of counts. The chain links TRBV19 to TRBJ2-5; the match to TRBD2 covers 14 bases. The CDR3 runs 15 residues. J was trimmed by 5 bases and V by 9 bases; bases with no gene match: 8. CDR1 LNHDA and CDR2 SQIVND come from the germline V gene (reference sequence). CDR3 sequence reads: CASSGTSGSWETQYF. DNA of the CDR3: TGTGCCAGCTCCGGGACTAGCGGGAGTTGGGAGACCCAGTACTTC. Together with reference TRBV19 and TRBJ2-5, the CDR3 gives the full variable domain: DGGITQSPKYLFRKEGQNVTLSCEQNLNHDAMYWYRQDPGQGLRLIYYSQIVNDFQKGDIAEGYSVSREKKESFPLTVTSAQKNPTAFYLCASSGTSGSWETQYFGPGTRLLVL.

This clone came up a few times. The chain employs TRBV28 and TRBJ2-3, with D possibly matching TRBD1 (6 bases). Germline values: CDR1 MDHEN, CDR2 SYDVKM. Trimming took off 2 bases at V and 2 bases at J, with 11 bases between the two ends. The CDR3 length is 15 residues. In DNA, the CDR3 is TGTGCCAGCAGTTTAAACAGGGCTATCACAGATACGCAGTATTTT. This gives the protein CASSLNRAITDTQYF.

The DNA for the CDR3 is TGCGCCAGCAGCAAAGTAGCGGGGGAGTACAATGAGCAGTTCTTC. It encodes CASSKVAGEYNEQFF. The chain is built from TRBV5-1 and TRBJ2-1; TRBD2 matches at 9 bases. The CDR3 has 15 amino acids. Germline CDR1 is SGHRS and CDR2 is YFSETQ. Unmatched junction bases numbered 6, after V lost 4 bases and J lost 4 bases.

V gene TRBV7-3 combines with J gene TRBJ1-1; D uncertain. V was trimmed by 2 bases and J by 5 bases, leaving 9 bases between them. The CDR3 sequence is 13 residues long. Looked up from germline, CDR1 is SGHTA and CDR2 is FQGTGA. The CDR3 sequence is CASSLSPSTEAFF. As DNA, the CDR3 is TGTGCCAGCAGCTTATCTCCGAGTACTGAAGCTTTCTTT.

This clone was counted between two and nine times. The chain links TRBV28 to TRBJ2-2; 9 bases line up with TRBD2. V was clipped by 6 bases and J by 3 bases; unmatched bases: 2. The CDR3 extends over 14 amino acids. The germline V gene has CDR1 MDHEN and CDR2 SYDVKM. DNA for the CDR3: TGTGCCAGCAGAGTAGCGGGAGACACCGGGGAGCTGTTTTTT. Amino acids: CASRVAGDTGELFF.

This chain links TRBV13 with TRBJ2-3; TRBD2 agrees at 11 bases. J gave up 1 base and V 6 bases, and 21 bases lay outside the gene matches. This CDR3 contains 21 residues. Germline V gene lookup returns CDR1 PRHDT and CDR2 FYEKMQ (reference sequence). CDR3 sequence: CASSRSLRTSGHLGGTDTQYF. For the CDR3, the DNA is TGTGCCAGCAGTCGGAGTCTTCGGACTAGCGGGCATCTAGGGGGCACAGATACGCAGTATTTT.

V is TRBV27 and J is TRBJ1-4; D possibly corresponds to TRBD1 (6 bases). V was shortened by 3 bases and J by 6 bases, with 8 bases between the two germline ends. The CDR3 is made up of 13 amino acids. The germline V gene has CDR1 MNHEY and CDR2 SMNVEV (reference sequence). CDR3 in amino acids: CASSFRGHEKLFF. The CDR3 DNA reads TGTGCCAGCAGTTTCCGGGGGCATGAAAAACTGTTTTTT.

The sample holds a few counts of this clone. The CDR3 bases are TGTGCCAGCAGCTTATCGCGTCTTACCCGCCCTCCGGGGTACTTC. Its translation is CASSLSRLTRPPGYF. The chain carries TRBV7-8 and TRBJ2-5; D unclear. Trimming took off 2 bases at V and 13 bases at J, with 23 bases between the two ends. This CDR3 is 15 amino acids long. Germline-derived CDR1 and CDR2 are SGHVS and FQNEAQ. The entire variable domain, with the rest obtained from reference TRBV7-8 and TRBJ2-5, is as follows: GAGVSQSPRYKVAKRGQDVALRCDPISGHVSLFWYQQALGQGPEFLTYFQNEAQLDKSGLPSDRFFAERPEGSVSTLKIQRTQQEDSAVYLCASSLSRLTRPPGYFGPGTRLLVL.

V is TRBV5-1 and J is TRBJ2-3; D is uncertain. The CDR3 runs to 13 residues. V gave up 4 bases and J gave up 0 bases, with 6 bases separating them. Per the germline V gene, CDR1 is SGHRS and CDR2 is YFSETQ. DNA of the CDR3: TGCGCCAGCAGCCCGTTTAGCACAGATACGCAGTATTTT. It translates to CASSPFSTDTQYF. Filled out from reference TRBV5-1 and TRBJ2-3, the complete variable domain reads KAGVTQTPRYLIKTRGQQVTLSCSPISGHRSVSWYQQTPGQGLQFLFEYFSETQRNKGNFPGRFSGRQFSNSRSEMNVSTLELGDSALYLCASSPFSTDTQYFGPGTRLTVL.

V usage is TRBV6-5 and J usage is TRBJ2-5; perhaps TRBD2 as D (6 bases). This CDR3 is 14 amino acids long. The V end was cut by 2 bases, the J end by 5 bases, with 12 bases between. Germline assignment: CDR1 MNHEY and CDR2 SVGAGI. CDR3 sequence: CASSYPGLTETQYF. CDR3 nucleotide sequence: TGTGCCAGCAGTTACCCGGGACTTACTGAGACCCAGTACTTC.

The chain links TRBV5-1 to TRBJ2-5; 8 bases agree with TRBD1. CDR3 length: 14 residues. V trimming: 4 bases; J trimming: 3 bases; junction bases outside the gene matches: 5. Germline lookup yields CDR1 SGHRS and CDR2 YFSETQ. CDR3 in DNA: TGCGCCAGCAGCCCGCCGGACAGGGAAGAGACCCAGTACTTC. Its translation is CASSPPDREETQYF.

This clone was counted between two and nine times. V and J are TRBV6-5 and TRBJ2-5, with D unclear. CDR3 length equals 11 residues. Germline CDR1 is MNHEY and CDR2 is SVGAGI. Trimming took 5 bases from V and 4 from J, leaving 5 bases between them. The CDR3 DNA is TGTGCCAGCAGTACCAGAGAGACCCAGTACTTC. Protein: CASSTRETQYF.